This passage covers 27 T cell receptor beta chains from one sample sequenced in a study of T cells in localized non-small cell lung cancer. Clones were read by immunoSEQ multiplex PCR, and TCRdb kept only the in-frame ones, dropping some. Of roughly 38,000 clones in the sample, roughly 89% are singletons; the top ten hold roughly 5.4%. The sequences come from peripheral blood mononuclear cells, collected before any cancer treatment. The receptors shown here come from a male donor aged 60 or older with stage II lung adenocarcinoma.

The chain uses TRBV5-4 and TRBJ2-4, with TRBD2 matching over 7 bases. The CDR3 runs 16 residues. V shed 1 base, J shed 0 bases, and the junction held 4 bases outside the gene matches. Germline V gives CDR1 SGHNT, CDR2 YYREEE (reference sequence). The CDR3 reads CASSLKAGVAKNIQYF. CDR3 DNA sequence: TGTGCCAGCAGCTTGAAGGCGGGGGTAGCCAAAAACATTCAGTACTTC.

The V call is TRBV30, the J call TRBJ2-5; no clear D gene. V lost 1 base and J lost 2, with 14 bases in between. CDR3 length: 15 residues. Per the germline V gene, CDR1 is GTSNPN and CDR2 is SVGIG (reference sequence). The CDR3 DNA is TGTGCCTGGAGTGATCTAAGGTGGGGACAAGAGACCCAGTACTTC. It encodes CAWSDLRWGQETQYF.

V gene TRBV4-2 combines with J gene TRBJ1-5, with a tentative D call TRBD1 (5 bases). This CDR3 is 15 amino acids long. Trimming cost V 0 bases and J 6 bases, with 12 bases left between them. In germline, CDR1 is LGHNA, CDR2 YNFKEQ. CDR3 DNA: TGTGCCAGCAGCCAAGAGGCAGGGAGGGGTCAGCCCCAGCATTTT. Translating it yields CASSQEAGRGQPQHF.

In its sample, this clone was seen a few times. V is TRBV2 and J is TRBJ1-5; D may be TRBD1 (5 bases). This CDR3 comprises 15 residues. V lost 1 base and J 4 bases, leaving 11 bases between the germline ends. Germline V gene lookup returns CDR1 SNHLY and CDR2 FYNNEI. The CDR3 is CASSEEWSGNQPQHF. Written as DNA, the CDR3 is TGTGCCAGCAGTGAAGAGTGGTCAGGGAATCAGCCCCAGCATTTT. The full variable domain, rest sourced from reference TRBV2 and TRBJ1-5, is EPEVTQTPSHQVTQMGQEVILRCVPISNHLYFYWYRQILGQKVEFLVSFYNNEISEKSEIFDDQFSVERPDGSNFTLKIRSTKLEDSAMYFCASSEEWSGNQPQHFGDGTRLSIL.

The V gene is TRBV11-2, the J gene TRBJ2-1; 9 nucleotides line up with TRBD2. J was trimmed by 6 bases and V by 6 bases; bases with no gene match: 9. The CDR3 is made up of 15 amino acids. The V gene's germline CDR1 is SGHAT and CDR2 FQNNGV. The CDR3 region is CASRLWGGRANEQFF. The CDR3 nucleotides are TGTGCCAGCAGGTTGTGGGGCGGGAGGGCCAATGAGCAGTTCTTC.

The chain couples TRBV4-2 to TRBJ1-1; the D is unclear. V shed 6 bases and J shed 6 bases, with 8 bases lying between them. The CDR3 extends over 11 amino acids. Germline V lookup: CDR1 LGHNA, CDR2 YNFKEQ. The CDR3 bases are TGTGCCAGCAGGGCTCTACCTGAAGCTTTCTTT. Translation: CASRALPEAFF.

The chain uses TRBV27 and TRBJ2-7; D might be TRBD2 (5 bases). The CDR3 runs 13 residues. Germline CDR1 is MNHEY and CDR2 is SMNVEV (reference sequence). The germline V and J ends were trimmed by 3 bases and 3 bases, with 9 bases remaining between them. The CDR3 is CASSFYRGYEQYF. The DNA of the CDR3 is TGTGCCAGCAGTTTTTATCGGGGCTACGAGCAGTACTTC.

This clone was recorded once. The rearrangement uses TRBV4-1 and TRBJ2-7, with 9 bases lining up with TRBD2. Trimming at V came to 3 bases and at J to 1 base, leaving 4 bases not matched to a gene. Germline loops: CDR1 MGHRA, CDR2 YSYEKL. This CDR3 spans 15 amino acids. DNA for the CDR3: TGCGCCAGCAGCCAGGGGACTAGCAGTTCCTACGAGCAGTACTTC. Its protein is CASSQGTSSSYEQYF.

This clone is medium-sized (0.01 to 0.1%) by share. The chain joins TRBV4-3 to TRBJ1-4, with 8 bases identical to TRBD1. Germline CDR1 LGHNA, CDR2 YSLEER. The CDR3 spans 15 residues. Unmatched junction bases numbered 7, after V lost 2 bases and J lost 8 bases. The CDR3 is CASSQLDRGGEKLFF. The CDR3 DNA reads as TGCGCCAGCAGCCAATTAGACAGGGGAGGAGAAAAACTGTTTTTT.

This chain links TRBV5-4 with TRBJ2-2; no reliable D call. The ends were cut back, 1 base at V and 3 bases at J, with 4 bases in the middle. The CDR3 sequence is 13 residues long. Germline V CDR1 and CDR2: SGHNT, YYREEE (reference sequence). The CDR3 protein is CASSLQDTGELFF. The CDR3 coding sequence is TGTGCCAGCAGCTTGCAGGACACCGGGGAGCTGTTTTTT.

V is TRBV21-1 and J is TRBJ2-7. TRBV21-1 is termed a pseudogene. CDR3 length: 15 amino acids. As DNA, the CDR3 is TGTGCCAGCAGCCTCCCCCCGGGACCCAGCTACGAGCAGTACTTC. The encoded protein is CASSLPPGPSYEQYF.

The chain couples TRBV7-9 to TRBJ2-7; unclear D gene. Deletions cut 1 base from V and 0 bases from J, with 4 bases between. This CDR3 has 13 amino acids. Germline CDR1 is SEHNR and CDR2 is FQNEAQ (reference sequence). The CDR3 bases are TGTGCCAGCAGCTTAGAGTCCTCCTACGAGCAGTACTTC. It is translated as CASSLESSYEQYF.

This rearrangement joins TRBV6-6 to TRBJ2-5; D is undetermined. Between the trimmed V and J ends, which lost 2 bases and 5 bases, there was a span of 6 bases. The CDR3 is made up of 12 amino acids. Germline values: CDR1 MNHNY, CDR2 SVGAGI (reference sequence). Here the CDR3 reads CASSYPLETQYF. CDR3 sequence (DNA): TGTGCCAGCAGTTACCCCTTGGAGACCCAGTACTTC.

V and J are TRBV5-1 and TRBJ2-7, with 9 bases lining up with TRBD2. The CDR3 totals 15 residues. Germline V gene sequence: CDR1 SGHRS, CDR2 YFSETQ. V shed 1 base and J 4 bases; nucleotides not matched to a gene: 6. The DNA of the CDR3 is TGCGCCAGCAGCTTGAGTGCGGGAGGGCCTTACGAGCAGTACTTC. Its protein is CASSLSAGGPYEQYF.

The chain's CDR3 is CASSQDGGARVSNTEAFF. The CDR3 region has the DNA TGCGCCAGCAGCCAAGATGGCGGGGCGAGGGTGTCGAACACTGAAGCTTTCTTT. This chain uses TRBV4-1 with TRBJ1-1; TRBD1 might be the D (5 bases). The CDR3 length is 18 residues. With 0 bases removed from V and 1 base from J, the gap between germline ends came to 18 bases. In germline, CDR1 is MGHRA, CDR2 YSYEKL.

V usage is TRBV28 and J usage is TRBJ2-5, with 7 nucleotides matching TRBD2. The V gene's germline CDR1 is MDHEN and CDR2 SYDVKM. CDR3 length: 14 residues. After removal of 5 bases from V and 5 bases from J, the junction contained 8 bases not matched to a gene. Here the CDR3 reads CASSLGGGMETQYF. The CDR3 DNA reads TGTGCCAGCAGTCTCGGGGGAGGGATGGAGACCCAGTACTTC.

This clone was counted a single time. V usage is TRBV13 and J usage is TRBJ1-5, with 8 bases that match TRBD1. Trimming at V came to 2 bases and at J to 5 bases, leaving 23 bases not matched to a gene. The CDR3 is 21 residues long. Germline CDR1 is PRHDT and CDR2 is FYEKMQ (reference sequence). The CDR3 region is CASSLPSSPGQEVGEHQPQHF. Here the CDR3 DNA reads TGTGCCAGCAGCTTACCGAGTAGCCCGGGACAGGAGGTGGGTGAGCATCAGCCCCAGCATTTT.

This chain uses TRBV18 with TRBJ2-2, with D unclear. Germline CDR1 reads KGHSH; CDR2 reads LQKENI. CDR3 length: 14 amino acids. Trimming shortened V by 1 base and J by 5 bases, and 8 bases separated the two germline ends. The CDR3 reads CASSPLDRTGELFF. CDR3 sequence (DNA): TGTGCCAGCTCACCACTAGATAGGACCGGGGAGCTGTTTTTT.

The J gene is TRBJ2-3, the V gene TRBV5-1, with unresolved D. Germline CDR1 is SGHRS and CDR2 is YFSETQ. Deletions cut 4 bases from V and 9 bases from J, with 12 bases between. The CDR3 has 12 amino acids. CDR3 loop: CASSPGWKTQYF. As DNA, the CDR3 is TGCGCCAGCAGCCCGGGCTGGAAAACGCAGTATTTT.

The V call is TRBV6-5, the J call TRBJ1-1, with unresolved D. CDR3 size: 14 residues. CDR1 and CDR2 from the germline V gene are MNHEY and SVGAGI. V lost 4 bases, J lost 8 bases, and 17 bases lay in between. In DNA form, the CDR3 reads TGTGCCAGCAGTTTACTGGGCAGCCTTTCGGAAGCTTTCTTT. It encodes CASSLLGSLSEAFF.

The V call is TRBV19, the J call TRBJ1-2; TRBD1 is a possible D gene (6 bases). The CDR3 sequence is 11 residues long. CDR1 and CDR2 from the germline V gene are LNHDA and SQIVND (reference sequence). The CDR3 here is CATGRAYGYTF. The CDR3 DNA follows: TGTGCGACAGGAAGGGCCTATGGCTACACCTTC.

The V call is TRBV6-5, the J call TRBJ1-5; D is unclear. V was trimmed by 6 bases and J by 5 bases, leaving 11 bases between them. Per germline, CDR1 MNHEY and CDR2 SVGAGI. This CDR3 is built from 13 residues. DNA of the CDR3: TGTGCCAGCAGCCCGTACTATGATCAGCCCCAGCATTTT. It encodes CASSPYYDQPQHF.

This clone was detected only once. The rearrangement links TRBV5-1 to TRBJ2-1; D ambiguous. The CDR3 consists of 15 residues. Germline V gives CDR1 SGHRS, CDR2 YFSETQ. Trimming stripped 9 bases from V and 0 bases from J, with 16 bases between. The CDR3 sequence: CATSFRASSYNEQFF. CDR3 coding DNA: TGCGCCACCTCGTTTCGGGCGAGCTCCTACAATGAGCAGTTCTTC.

The table lists this clone with a few counts. The chain has TRBV5-8 and TRBJ2-7; TRBD2 agrees at 8 bases. In germline, CDR1 is SGHTS, CDR2 YDEGEE. This CDR3 spans 16 amino acids. J gave up 4 bases and V 4 bases, and 13 bases lay outside the gene matches. The CDR3, as DNA: TGTGCCAGCAGCGCCCGCGGAGCGGGAGTAGGGTACGAGCAGTACTTC. Translated: CASSARGAGVGYEQYF.

This chain uses TRBV9 with TRBJ2-1; 7 bases match TRBD1. After removal of 4 bases from V and 4 bases from J, the junction contained 14 bases not matched to a gene. The CDR3 is made up of 17 amino acids. Per germline, CDR1 SGDLS and CDR2 YYNGEE. CDR3 region: CASSTMHPGQTYNEQFF. The CDR3 DNA sequence: TGTGCCAGCAGCACTATGCATCCGGGACAGACGTACAATGAGCAGTTCTTC.

J is TRBJ2-7 and V is TRBV4-2; D is unclear. CDR1 is LGHNA and CDR2 is YNFKEQ in the germline V gene. The ends were cut back, 0 bases at V and 5 bases at J, with 14 bases in the middle. The CDR3 contains 15 residues. The CDR3 DNA reads as TGTGCCAGCAGCCAAGATGGCGCACGCCTTGACGAGCAGTACTTC. Translating it yields CASSQDGARLDEQYF.

This sequence joins TRBV6-5 and TRBJ2-3; 13 bases are a match to TRBD2. Germline V gene sequence: CDR1 MNHEY, CDR2 SVGAGI. This CDR3 region has 15 residues. Unmatched junction bases numbered 1, after V lost 2 bases and J lost 5 bases. CDR3 DNA: TGTGCCAGCAGTTACACTAGCGGGAGGGGAGATACGCAGTATTTT. This sequence encodes CASSYTSGRGDTQYF.